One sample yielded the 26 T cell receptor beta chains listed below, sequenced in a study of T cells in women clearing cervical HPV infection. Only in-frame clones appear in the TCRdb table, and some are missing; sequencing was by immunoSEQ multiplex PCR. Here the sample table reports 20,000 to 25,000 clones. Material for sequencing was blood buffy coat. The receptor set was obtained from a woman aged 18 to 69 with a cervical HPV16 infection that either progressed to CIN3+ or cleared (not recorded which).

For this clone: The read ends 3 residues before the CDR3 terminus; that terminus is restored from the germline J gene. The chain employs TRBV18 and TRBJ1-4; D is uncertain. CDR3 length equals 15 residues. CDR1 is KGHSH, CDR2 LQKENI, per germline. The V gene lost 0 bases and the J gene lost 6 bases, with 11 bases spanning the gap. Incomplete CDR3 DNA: TGTGCCAGCTCACCACCCTCCCTCGGGGATGAAAAA. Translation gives CASSPPSLGDEK. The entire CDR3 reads CASSPPSLGDEKLFF.

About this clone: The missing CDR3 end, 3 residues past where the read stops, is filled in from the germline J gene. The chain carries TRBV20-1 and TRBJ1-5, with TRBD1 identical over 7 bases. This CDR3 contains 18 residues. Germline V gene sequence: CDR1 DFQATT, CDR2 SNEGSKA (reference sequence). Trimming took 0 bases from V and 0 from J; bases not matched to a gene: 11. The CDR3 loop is CSAREGQSLAYSNQPQHF. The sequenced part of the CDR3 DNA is TGCAGTGCTAGAGAGGGACAGAGTCTCGCGTATAGCAATCAGCCC.

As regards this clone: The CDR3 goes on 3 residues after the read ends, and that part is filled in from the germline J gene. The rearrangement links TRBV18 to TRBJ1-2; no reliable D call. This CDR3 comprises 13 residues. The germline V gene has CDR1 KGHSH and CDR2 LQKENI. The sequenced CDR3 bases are TGTGCCAGCTCAATTCGGGGAGGTATTGAC. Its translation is CASSIRGGID. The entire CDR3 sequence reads CASSIRGGIDYTF.

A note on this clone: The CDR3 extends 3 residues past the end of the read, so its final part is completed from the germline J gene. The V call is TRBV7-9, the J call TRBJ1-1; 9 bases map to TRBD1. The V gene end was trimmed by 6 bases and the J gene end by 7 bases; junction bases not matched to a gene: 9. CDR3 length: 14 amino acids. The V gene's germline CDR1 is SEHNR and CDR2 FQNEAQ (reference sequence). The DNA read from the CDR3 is TGTGCCAGCAGAACCGGGACAGGGAGAATTGAA. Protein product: CASRTGTGRIE. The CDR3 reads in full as CASRTGTGRIEAFF.

The DNA read from the CDR3 is TGTGCCAGCAGTGATAACAGGGTGGGTGAA. Its protein is CASSDNRVGE. The complete CDR3 reads CASSDNRVGEAFF. This rearrangement joins TRBV2 to TRBJ1-1; TRBD1 might be the D (6 bases). With the read ending 3 residues before the CDR3 end, the germline J gene is used to fill in that end. Germline V gene lookup returns CDR1 SNHLY and CDR2 FYNNEI. The CDR3 runs 13 residues. Trimming left V 3 bases short and J 7 bases short, with 12 bases between. Looking up the rest from reference TRBV2 and TRBJ1-1 gives the full variable domain: EPEVTQTPSHQVTQMGQEVILRCVPISNHLYFYWYRQILGQKVEFLVSFYNNEISEKSEIFDDQFSVERPDGSNFTLKIRSTKLEDSAMYFCASSDNRVGEAFFGQGTRLTVV.

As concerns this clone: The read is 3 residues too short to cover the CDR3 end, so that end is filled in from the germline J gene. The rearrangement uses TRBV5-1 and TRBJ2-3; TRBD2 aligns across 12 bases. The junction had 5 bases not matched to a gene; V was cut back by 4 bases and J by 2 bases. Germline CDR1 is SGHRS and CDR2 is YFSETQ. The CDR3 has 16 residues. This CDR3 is CASSGLAGPSTDTQYF. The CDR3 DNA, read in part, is TGCGCCAGCAGCGGACTAGCGGGGCCCTCCACAGATACG.

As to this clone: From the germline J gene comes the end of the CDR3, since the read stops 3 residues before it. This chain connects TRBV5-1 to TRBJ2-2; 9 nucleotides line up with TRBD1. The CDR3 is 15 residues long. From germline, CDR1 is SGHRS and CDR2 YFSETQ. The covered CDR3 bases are TGCGCCAGCAGCCCCGGACAGGGGCAAAATGAAAAG. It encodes CASSPGQGQNEK. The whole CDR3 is CASSPGQGQNEKLFF. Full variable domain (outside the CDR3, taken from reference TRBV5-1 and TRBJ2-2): KAGVTQTPRYLIKTRGQQVTLSCSPISGHRSVSWYQQTPGQGLQFLFEYFSETQRNKGNFPGRFSGRQFSNSRSEMNVSTLELGDSALYLCASSPGQGQNEKLFFGEGSRLTVL.

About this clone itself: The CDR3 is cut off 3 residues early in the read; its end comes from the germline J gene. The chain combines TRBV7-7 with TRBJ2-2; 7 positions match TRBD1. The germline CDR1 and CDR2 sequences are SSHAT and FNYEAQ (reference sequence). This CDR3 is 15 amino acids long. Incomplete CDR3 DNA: TGTGCCAGCAGCTTGGGCCAGGGGGTGGGTGAAAAG. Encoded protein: CASSLGQGVGEK. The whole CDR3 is CASSLGQGVGEKLFF.

The DNA read from the CDR3 is TGTGCCAGCAGTTTAGGGGGACAAAGGAGCTCCTACGAG. It encodes CASSLGGQRSSYE. The CDR3, in full, reads CASSLGGQRSSYEQYF. J is TRBJ2-7 and V is TRBV12-3 or TRBV12-4; weak D call: TRBD1 (6 bases). From the germline J gene comes the end of the CDR3, since the read stops 3 residues before it. V shed 1 base and J shed 0 bases, with 13 bases lying between them. This CDR3 region has 16 residues.

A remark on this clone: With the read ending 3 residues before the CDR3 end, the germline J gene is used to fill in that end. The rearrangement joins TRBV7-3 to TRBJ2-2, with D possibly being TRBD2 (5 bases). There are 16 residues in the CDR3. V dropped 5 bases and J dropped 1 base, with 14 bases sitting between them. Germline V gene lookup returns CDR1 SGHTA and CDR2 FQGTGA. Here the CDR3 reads CASSLRHSGNTGELFF. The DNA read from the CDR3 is TGTGCCAGCAGCCTAAGACACAGCGGGAACACCGGGGAG.

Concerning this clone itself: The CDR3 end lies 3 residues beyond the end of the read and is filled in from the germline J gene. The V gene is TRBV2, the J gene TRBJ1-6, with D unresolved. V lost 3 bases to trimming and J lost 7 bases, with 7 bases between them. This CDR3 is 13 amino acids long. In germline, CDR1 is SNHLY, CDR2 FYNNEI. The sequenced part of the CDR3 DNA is TGTGCCAGCAGTGACCAGGAAAATTCACCC. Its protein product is CASSDQENSP. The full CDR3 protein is CASSDQENSPLHF.

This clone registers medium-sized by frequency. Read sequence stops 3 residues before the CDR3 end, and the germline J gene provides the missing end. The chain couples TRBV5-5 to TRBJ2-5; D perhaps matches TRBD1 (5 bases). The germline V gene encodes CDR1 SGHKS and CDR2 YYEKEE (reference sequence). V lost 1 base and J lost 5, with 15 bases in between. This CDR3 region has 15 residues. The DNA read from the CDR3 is TGTGCCAGCAGCTTGTCAGGCAATGCAGGGGAGACC. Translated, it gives CASSLSGNAGET. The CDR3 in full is CASSLSGNAGETQYF. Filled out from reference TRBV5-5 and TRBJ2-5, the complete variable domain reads DAGVTQSPTHLIKTRGQQVTLRCSPISGHKSVSWYQQVLGQGPQFIFQYYEKEERGRGNFPDRFSARQFPNYSSELNVNALLLGDSALYLCASSLSGNAGETQYFGPGTRLLVL.

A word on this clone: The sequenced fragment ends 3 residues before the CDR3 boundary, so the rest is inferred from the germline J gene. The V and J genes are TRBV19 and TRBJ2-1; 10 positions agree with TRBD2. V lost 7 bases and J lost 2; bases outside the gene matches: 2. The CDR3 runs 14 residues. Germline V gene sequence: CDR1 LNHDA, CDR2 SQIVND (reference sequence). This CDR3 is CASTSGGTYNEQFF. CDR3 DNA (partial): TGTGCCAGTACTAGCGGGGGTACCTACAATGAG.

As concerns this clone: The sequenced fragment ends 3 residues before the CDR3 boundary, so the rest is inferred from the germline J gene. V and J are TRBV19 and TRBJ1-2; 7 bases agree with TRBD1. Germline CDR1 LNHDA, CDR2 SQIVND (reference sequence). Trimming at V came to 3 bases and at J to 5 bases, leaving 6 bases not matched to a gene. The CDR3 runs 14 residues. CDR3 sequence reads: CASSIPQGLYGYTF. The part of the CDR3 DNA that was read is TGTGCCAGTAGTATCCCACAGGGGTTGTATGGC.

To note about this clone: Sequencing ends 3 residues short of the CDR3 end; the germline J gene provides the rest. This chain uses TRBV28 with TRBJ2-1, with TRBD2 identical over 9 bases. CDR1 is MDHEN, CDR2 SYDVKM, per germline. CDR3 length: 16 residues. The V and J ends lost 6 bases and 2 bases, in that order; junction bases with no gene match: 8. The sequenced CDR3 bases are TGTGCCAGCAGCCTCGGACTAGCGTCACCCTACAATGAG. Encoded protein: CASSLGLASPYNE. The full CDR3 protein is CASSLGLASPYNEQFF. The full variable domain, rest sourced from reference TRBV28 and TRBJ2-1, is DVKVTQSSRYLVKRTGEKVFLECVQDMDHENMFWYRQDPGLGLRLIYFSYDVKMKEKGDIPEGYSVSREKKERFSLILESASTNQTSMYLCASSLGLASPYNEQFFGPGTRLTVL.

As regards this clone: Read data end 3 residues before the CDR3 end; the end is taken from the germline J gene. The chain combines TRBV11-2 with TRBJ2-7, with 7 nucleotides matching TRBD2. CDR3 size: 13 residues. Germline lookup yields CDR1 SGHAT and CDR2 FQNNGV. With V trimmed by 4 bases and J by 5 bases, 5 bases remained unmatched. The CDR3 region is CASSWSGTNEQYF. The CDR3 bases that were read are TGTGCCAGCAGCTGGAGCGGGACCAACGAG.

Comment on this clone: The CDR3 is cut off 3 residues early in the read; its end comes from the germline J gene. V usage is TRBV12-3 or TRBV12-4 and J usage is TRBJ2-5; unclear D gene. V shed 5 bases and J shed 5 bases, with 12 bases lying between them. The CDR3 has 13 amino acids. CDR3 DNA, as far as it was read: TGTGCCAGCAGTATGTTGCGGTATGAGACC. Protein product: CASSMLRYET. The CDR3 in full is CASSMLRYETQYF.

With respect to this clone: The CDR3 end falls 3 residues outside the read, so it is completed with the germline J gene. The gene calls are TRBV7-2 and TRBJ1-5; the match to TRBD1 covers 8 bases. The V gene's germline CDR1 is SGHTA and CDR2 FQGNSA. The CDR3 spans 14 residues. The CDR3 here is CASSHGQGTDPQHF. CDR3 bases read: TGTGCCAGCAGCCATGGACAGGGCACAGATCCC.

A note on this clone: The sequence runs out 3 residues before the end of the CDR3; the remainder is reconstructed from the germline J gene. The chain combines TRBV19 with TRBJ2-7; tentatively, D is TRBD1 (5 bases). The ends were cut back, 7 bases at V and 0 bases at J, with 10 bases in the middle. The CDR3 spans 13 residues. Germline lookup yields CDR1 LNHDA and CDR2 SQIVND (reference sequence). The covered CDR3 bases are TGTGCCAGTACCGGACATTACTCCTACGAG. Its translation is CASTGHYSYE. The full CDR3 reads CASTGHYSYEQYF.

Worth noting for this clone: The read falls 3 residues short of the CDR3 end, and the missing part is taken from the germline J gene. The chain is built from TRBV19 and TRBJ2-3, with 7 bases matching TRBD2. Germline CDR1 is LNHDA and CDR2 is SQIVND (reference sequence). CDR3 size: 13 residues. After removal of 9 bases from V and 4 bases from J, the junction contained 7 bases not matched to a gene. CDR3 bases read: TGTGCCAGCTCAGCGGGACGTGCAGATACG. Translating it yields CASSAGRADT. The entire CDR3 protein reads CASSAGRADTQYF.

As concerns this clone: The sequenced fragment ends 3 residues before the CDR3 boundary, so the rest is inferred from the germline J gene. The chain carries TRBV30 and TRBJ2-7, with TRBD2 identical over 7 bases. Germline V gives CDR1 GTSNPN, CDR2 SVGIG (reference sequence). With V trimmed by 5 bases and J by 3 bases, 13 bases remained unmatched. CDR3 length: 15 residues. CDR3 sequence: CAWSGRLRTSYEQYF. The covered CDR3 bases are TGTGCCTGGTCGGGAAGATTGCGGACTAGCTACGAG. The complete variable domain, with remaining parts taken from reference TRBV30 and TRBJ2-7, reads SQTIHQWPATLVQPVGSPLSLECTVEGTSNPNLYWYRQAAGRGLQLLFYSVGIGQISSEVPQNLSASRPQDRQFILSSKKLLLSDSGFYLCAWSGRLRTSYEQYFGPGTRLTVT.

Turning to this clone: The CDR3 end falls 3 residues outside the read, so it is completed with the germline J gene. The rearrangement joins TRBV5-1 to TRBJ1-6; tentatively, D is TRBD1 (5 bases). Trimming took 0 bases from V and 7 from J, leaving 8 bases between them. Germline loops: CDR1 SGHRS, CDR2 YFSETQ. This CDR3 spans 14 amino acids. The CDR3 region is CASSLGTQNSPLHF. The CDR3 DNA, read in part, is TGCGCCAGCAGCTTGGGGACACAAAATTCACCC.

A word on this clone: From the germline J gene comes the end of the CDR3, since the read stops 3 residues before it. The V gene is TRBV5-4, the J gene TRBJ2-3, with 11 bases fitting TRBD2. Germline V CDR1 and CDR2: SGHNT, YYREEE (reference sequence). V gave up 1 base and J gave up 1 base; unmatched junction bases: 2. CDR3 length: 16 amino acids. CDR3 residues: CASSLLLAGGTDTQYF. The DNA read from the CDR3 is TGTGCCAGCAGCTTGTTACTAGCGGGAGGCACAGATACG.

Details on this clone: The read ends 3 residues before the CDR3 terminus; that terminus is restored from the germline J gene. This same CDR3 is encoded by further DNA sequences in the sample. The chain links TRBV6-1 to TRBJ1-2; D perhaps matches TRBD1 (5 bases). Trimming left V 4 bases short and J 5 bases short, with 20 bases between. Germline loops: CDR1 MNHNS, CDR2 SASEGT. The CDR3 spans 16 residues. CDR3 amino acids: CASSVYSGRTPYGYTF. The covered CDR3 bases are TGTGCCAGCAGTGTTTATTCGGGCAGGACACCGTATGGC.

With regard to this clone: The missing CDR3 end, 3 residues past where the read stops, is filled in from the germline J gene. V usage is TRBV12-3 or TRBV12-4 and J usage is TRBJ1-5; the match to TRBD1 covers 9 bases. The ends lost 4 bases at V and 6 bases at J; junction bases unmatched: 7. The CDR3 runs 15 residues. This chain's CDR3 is CASSYGTGKGQPQHF. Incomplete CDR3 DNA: TGTGCCAGCAGTTACGGGACAGGGAAAGGTCAGCCC.

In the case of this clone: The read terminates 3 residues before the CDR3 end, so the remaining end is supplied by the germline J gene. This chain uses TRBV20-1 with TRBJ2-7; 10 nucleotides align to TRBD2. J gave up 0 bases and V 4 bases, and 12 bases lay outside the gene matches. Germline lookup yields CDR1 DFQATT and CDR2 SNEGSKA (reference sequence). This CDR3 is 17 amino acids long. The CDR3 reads CSANTGTSDTLSYEQYF. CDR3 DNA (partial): TGCAGTGCTAATACCGGGACTAGCGACACTCTCTCCTACGAG.